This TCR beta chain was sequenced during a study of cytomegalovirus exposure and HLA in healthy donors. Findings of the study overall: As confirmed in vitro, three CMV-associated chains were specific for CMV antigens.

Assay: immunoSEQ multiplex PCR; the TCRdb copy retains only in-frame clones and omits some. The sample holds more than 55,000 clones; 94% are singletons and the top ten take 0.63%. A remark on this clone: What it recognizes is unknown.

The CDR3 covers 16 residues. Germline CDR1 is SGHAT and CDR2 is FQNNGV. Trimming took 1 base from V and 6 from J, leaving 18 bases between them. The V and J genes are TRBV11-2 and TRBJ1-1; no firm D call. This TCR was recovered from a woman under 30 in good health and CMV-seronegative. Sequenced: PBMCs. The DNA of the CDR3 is TGTGCCAGCAGCTTAGGTTCTTGGAGACCTTTGGCTGAAGCTTTCTTT. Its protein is CASSLGSWRPLAEAFF.